A single sample is the source of the 22 T cell receptor beta chains below, sequenced in a study of blood T cell repertoires in COVID-19. Repertoires were generated with immunoSEQ multiplex PCR, while TCRdb's copy carries only in-frame clones and drops some. The profile shows 450,000 to 500,000 clones, 80% to 90% of them singletons. The material sequenced was peripheral blood. These receptors were taken from a human donor in a cohort sampled during active COVID-19.

The chain couples TRBV4-2 to TRBJ1-2; unclear D gene. Deletions cut 1 base from V and 0 bases from J, with 12 bases between. The germline V gene encodes CDR1 LGHNA and CDR2 YNFKEQ. The CDR3 extends over 16 amino acids. The chain's CDR3 is CASSQGGQVTNYGYTF. The CDR3 nucleotides are TGTGCCAGCAGCCAAGGTGGCCAAGTTACTAACTATGGCTACACCTTC.

The V call is TRBV6-5, the J call TRBJ2-5, with a weak D call TRBD1 (5 bases). The V gene lost 6 bases and the J gene lost 2 bases, with 7 bases spanning the gap. Germline loops: CDR1 MNHEY, CDR2 SVGAGI. There are 12 residues in the CDR3. CDR3 in DNA: TGTGCCAGCAGCGACAGTCAAGAGACCCAGTACTTC. Amino acids: CASSDSQETQYF.

This clone has only one observation. The V call is TRBV7-9, the J call TRBJ1-1; 9 nucleotides align to TRBD1. The CDR3 sequence is 15 residues long. Germline CDR1 reads SEHNR; CDR2 reads FQNEAQ (reference sequence). V trimming: 5 bases; J trimming: 1 base; junction bases outside the gene matches: 5. In nucleotides, the CDR3 is TGTGCCAGCAGCACGCGGACAGGGGAGAACACTGAAGCTTTCTTT. It codes for CASSTRTGENTEAFF.

The rearrangement links TRBV12-5 to TRBJ2-1, with D perhaps TRBD2 (6 bases). Deletions cut 7 bases from V and 10 bases from J, with 23 bases between. The CDR3 runs 15 residues. From germline, CDR1 is LGHNT and CDR2 FRNRAP. The CDR3, as DNA: TGTGCTAGTGCCCCCAGGGAGCGGGCCTCCAGGGAGCAGTTCTTC. Protein sequence: CASAPRERASREQFF. The variable domain in full, with the rest retrieved from reference TRBV12-5 and TRBJ2-1, is DARVTQTPRHKVTEMGQEVTMRCQPILGHNTVFWYRQTMMQGLELLAYFRNRAPLDDSGMPKDRFSAEMPDATLATLKIQPSEPRDSAVYFCASAPRERASREQFFGPGTRLTVL.

This sequence joins TRBV5-1 and TRBJ2-3; D possibly corresponds to TRBD2 (5 bases). Germline-derived CDR1 and CDR2 are SGHRS and YFSETQ. This CDR3 has 15 amino acids. V was shortened by 4 bases and J by 2 bases, with 14 bases between the two germline ends. The CDR3 loop is CASSLAETPTDTQYF. The CDR3 bases are TGCGCCAGCAGCCTAGCCGAAACCCCCACAGATACGCAGTATTTT.

Only one count was recorded for this clone. The CDR3 reads CASSLRGGSGELFF. The CDR3 DNA follows: TGTGCCAGCAGCTTAAGAGGGGGAAGCGGGGAGCTGTTTTTT. The chain couples TRBV5-5 to TRBJ2-2, with TRBD1 as a possible D gene (6 bases). Germline values: CDR1 SGHKS, CDR2 YYEKEE (reference sequence). V lost 2 bases, J lost 7 bases, and 12 bases lay in between. The CDR3 runs 14 residues.

This chain joins TRBV3-1 (or the pseudogene TRBV3-2) and TRBJ2-3; 9 nucleotides agree with TRBD2. This CDR3 has 15 residues. Looked up from germline, CDR1 is LGHDT and CDR2 is YNNKEL (reference sequence). Germline trimming cut 4 bases from V and 4 bases from J; bases unmatched to any gene: 6. CDR3 amino acids: CASSRIAGVPDTQYF. CDR3 in DNA: TGTGCCAGCAGCCGAATAGCGGGAGTACCAGATACGCAGTATTTT.

The chain combines TRBV12-3 or TRBV12-4 with TRBJ2-3, with D unresolved. This CDR3 is 13 amino acids long. V lost 2 bases and J 5 bases, leaving 8 bases between the germline ends. DNA for the CDR3: TGTGCCAGCAGTTTAATTCTAGGAGATACGCAGTATTTT. Translated: CASSLILGDTQYF.

The chain has TRBV3-1 (or the pseudogene TRBV3-2) and TRBJ1-4; a weak D match, TRBD1 (6 bases). The germline CDR1 and CDR2 sequences are LGHDT and YNNKEL (reference sequence). The CDR3 runs to 15 residues. Trimming removed 2 bases at V and 5 bases at J, with 12 bases between. The CDR3 loop reads CASSQNSRGNEKLFF. In DNA form, the CDR3 reads TGTGCCAGCAGCCAAAACAGCAGGGGAAATGAAAAACTGTTTTTT.

This chain connects TRBV19 to TRBJ2-1, with D possibly being TRBD1 (5 bases). Germline V CDR1 and CDR2: LNHDA, SQIVND (reference sequence). Trimming stripped 7 bases from V and 8 bases from J, with 12 bases between. The CDR3 totals 12 residues. CDR3 sequence reads: CASNLGADEQFF. Here the CDR3 DNA reads TGTGCCAGTAACCTAGGGGCTGATGAGCAGTTCTTC.

The J gene is TRBJ1-5, the V gene TRBV5-4; TRBD1 agrees at 8 bases. The CDR3 is 13 residues long. CDR1 is SGHNT, CDR2 YYREEE, per germline (reference sequence). The V and J ends lost 10 bases and 7 bases, in that order; junction bases with no gene match: 10. The CDR3 DNA reads as TGTGCCGCAAGCAGGGGGCAGGGGCAGCCCCAGCATTTT. Its protein product is CAASRGQGQPQHF.

This clone came up once. At the DNA level, this CDR3 is encoded by other sequences in the same sample as well. The V and J genes are TRBV7-3 and TRBJ2-2; D gene unclear. V was trimmed by 1 base and J by 1 base, leaving 7 bases between them. The CDR3 runs 15 residues. Germline V gene data show CDR1 as SGHTA and CDR2 as FQGTGA. In nucleotides, the CDR3 is TGTGCCAGCAGCTTAATCCCGGGGAACACCGGGGAGCTGTTTTTT. Protein product: CASSLIPGNTGELFF.

The chain joins TRBV11-2 to TRBJ2-3, with D tentatively TRBD2 (6 bases). CDR1 is SGHAT and CDR2 is FQNNGV in the germline V gene. V was clipped by 5 bases and J by 0 bases, with 12 bases between them. This CDR3 region has 15 residues. The CDR3 sequence: CASSQWTTSTDTQYF. Written as DNA, the CDR3 is TGTGCCAGCAGCCAATGGACTACGAGCACAGATACGCAGTATTTT.

The gene calls are TRBV30 and TRBJ2-5; D ambiguous. Germline CDR1 is GTSNPN and CDR2 is SVGIG (reference sequence). This CDR3 is built from 13 residues. Deletions cut 0 bases from V and 5 bases from J, with 10 bases between. The CDR3 DNA is TGTGCCTGGAGTGTACTTCGGTTGGAGACCCAGTACTTC. Protein sequence: CAWSVLRLETQYF.

This chain links TRBV5-1 with TRBJ2-7, with 9 positions matching TRBD1. With 0 bases clipped from V and 1 base from J, the junction kept 8 bases outside the gene matches. Germline loops: CDR1 SGHRS, CDR2 YFSETQ. CDR3 size: 17 residues. CDR3 in DNA: TGCGCCAGCAGCTTGGCCGGGACAGGGAGGAAATCCTACGAGCAGTACTTC. Translating it yields CASSLAGTGRKSYEQYF.

The J gene is TRBJ1-2, the V gene TRBV3-1 (or the pseudogene TRBV3-2), with a possible D match to TRBD1 (6 bases). Germline values: CDR1 LGHDT, CDR2 YNNKEL (reference sequence). This CDR3 region has 13 residues. V gave up 4 bases and J gave up 4 bases, with 10 bases separating them. The CDR3 coding sequence is TGTGCCAGCAGCCCCGACAGGTCCTATGGCTACACCTTC. As protein: CASSPDRSYGYTF.

The chain is built from TRBV5-1 and TRBJ2-7; weak D call: TRBD1 (6 bases). Trimming removed 1 base from V and 2 bases from J, with 10 bases in between. Germline V gene data show CDR1 as SGHRS and CDR2 as YFSETQ. This CDR3 has 14 amino acids. Here the CDR3 reads CASSLFGGTYEQYF. The CDR3 nucleotides read TGCGCCAGCAGCTTGTTTGGGGGCACCTACGAGCAGTACTTC.

The V gene is TRBV5-1, the J gene TRBJ2-7; TRBD2 is a possible D gene (6 bases). V was clipped by 4 bases and J by 4 bases, with 12 bases between them. The CDR3 contains 13 residues. Germline V gene sequence: CDR1 SGHRS, CDR2 YFSETQ. The CDR3 sequence is CASSLQGGYEQYF. The CDR3 nucleotides read TGCGCCAGCAGCCTCCAGGGAGGATACGAGCAGTACTTC. Full variable domain (missing parts from reference TRBV5-1 and TRBJ2-7): KAGVTQTPRYLIKTRGQQVTLSCSPISGHRSVSWYQQTPGQGLQFLFEYFSETQRNKGNFPGRFSGRQFSNSRSEMNVSTLELGDSALYLCASSLQGGYEQYFGPGTRLTVT.

V gene TRBV29-1 combines with J gene TRBJ2-7; no clear D gene. This CDR3 has 12 residues. Germline CDR1 SQVTM, CDR2 ANQGSEA. V shed 1 base and J shed 2 bases, with 6 bases lying between them. As DNA, the CDR3 is TGCAGCGTTGAAGGGCAGGCCTACGAGCAGTACTTC. This translates into CSVEGQAYEQYF.

This sequence joins TRBV5-6 and TRBJ2-5; 8 nucleotides line up with TRBD1. The CDR3 consists of 16 residues. V was clipped by 3 bases and J by 5 bases; unmatched bases: 12. CDR1 and CDR2 (germline): SGHDT, YYEEEE. The DNA for the CDR3 is TGTGCCAGCAGCTCCCTAGGGACAGGCTCGGGGGAGACCCAGTACTTC. Translation: CASSSLGTGSGETQYF.

The chain joins TRBV24-1 to TRBJ2-1; D may be TRBD2 (5 bases). Trimming left V 3 bases short and J 2 bases short, with 16 bases between. This CDR3 has 17 amino acids. CDR1 is KGHDR, CDR2 SFDVKD, per germline. CDR3 residues: CATSDRRAETTYNEQFF. CDR3 sequence (DNA): TGTGCCACCAGTGATCGGCGAGCGGAGACCACCTACAATGAGCAGTTCTTC.

Remarks on this clone: Other DNA sequences in the same sample also yield this CDR3. The rearrangement links TRBV30 to TRBJ2-7, with D possibly matching TRBD1 (6 bases). Germline V gene sequence: CDR1 GTSNPN, CDR2 SVGIG (reference sequence). The CDR3 is 13 residues long. Trimming cost V 5 bases and J 0 bases, with 11 bases left between them. The CDR3 DNA sequence: TGTGCCTGGTCGAGGGGGAGCTCCTACGAGCAGTACTTC. Its protein is CAWSRGSSYEQYF. Looking up the rest from reference TRBV30 and TRBJ2-7 gives the full variable domain: SQTIHQWPATLVQPVGSPLSLECTVEGTSNPNLYWYRQAAGRGLQLLFYSVGIGQISSEVPQNLSASRPQDRQFILSSKKLLLSDSGFYLCAWSRGSSYEQYFGPGTRLTVT.